The entry below describes one T cell receptor beta chain. The source of the sample is a study of esophageal squamous cell carcinoma under preoperative chemotherapy. Each CDR3 protein gets one entry after TCRdb re-called the PCR reads with MiXCR. This sample has about 30,000 distinct CDR3 sequences, with around 50% found just once. Described time point: before preoperative PTX-NDP chemotherapy. The sample here was taken from a patient given preoperative chemotherapy. This sequence was found in a human donor with esophageal squamous cell carcinoma. The donor label of this sample is uncertain.

The CDR3 sequence: CASSLRGGREGGYTF. The CDR3 bases are TGTGCCAGCAGTTTAAGGGGGGGCAGGGAGGGAGGCTACACCTTC. The chain has TRBV27 and TRBJ1-2, with D perhaps TRBD1 (6 bases). CDR3 size: 15 residues. Germline-derived CDR1 and CDR2 are MNHEY and SMNVEV (reference sequence). V was pared by 2 bases and J by 8 bases, with 18 bases between.